This T cell receptor beta chain was captured by sequencing in a study of blood T cell repertoires in COVID-19. On the study more broadly: Nucleic acid was either cDNA or gDNA, and it came from T cells, B-cell-depleted T cells, or PBMCs.

Method: immunoSEQ multiplex PCR; TCRdb's copy keeps in-frame clones and lacks some. The sample holds 340,000 or so clones, around 83% seen once. CDR1 is PRHDT and CDR2 is FYEKMQ in the germline V gene (reference sequence). V was shortened by 1 base and J by 9 bases, with 7 bases between the two germline ends. The CDR3 sequence is 13 residues long. The source is a man aged 25-45 years with active or convalescent COVID-19. The chain carries TRBV13 and TRBJ1-6, with a possible D match to TRBD1 (5 bases). The sequenced sample was peripheral blood. The chain's CDR3 is CASSLVGGSPLHF. The CDR3 nucleotides are TGTGCCAGCAGCTTAGTCGGGGGTTCACCCCTCCACTTT.